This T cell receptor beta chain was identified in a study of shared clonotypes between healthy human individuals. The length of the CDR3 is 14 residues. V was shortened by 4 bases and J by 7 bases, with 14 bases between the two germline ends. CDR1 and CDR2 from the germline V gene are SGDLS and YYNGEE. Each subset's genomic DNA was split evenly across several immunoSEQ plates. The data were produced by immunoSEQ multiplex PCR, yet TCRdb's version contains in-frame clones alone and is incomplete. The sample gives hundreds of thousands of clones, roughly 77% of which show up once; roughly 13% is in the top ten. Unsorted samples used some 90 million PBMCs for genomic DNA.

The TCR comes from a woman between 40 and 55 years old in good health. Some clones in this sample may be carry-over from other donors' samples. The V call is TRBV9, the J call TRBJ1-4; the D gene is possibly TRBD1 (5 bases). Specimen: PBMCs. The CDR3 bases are TGTGCCAGCAGCAACCCGGGGAGGGGTGAAAAACTGTTTTTT. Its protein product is CASSNPGRGEKLFF.